The clone carrying this T cell receptor beta chain was recorded at least ten times. The use of a sample-barcoded 5' primer and a J-beta primer mix characterized a second PCR of roughly 7 to 12 cycles. MiXCR, applied by TCRdb to the 5' RACE reads, yields one record per CDR3 protein. The data hold about 930,000 distinct CDR3 sequences, with approximately 32% observed a single time. This sample stems from a study of blood T cells in healthy people across ages. The CDR3 contains 15 residues. The germline gives CDR1 SGHRS, CDR2 YFSETQ. The V and J ends lost 3 bases and 2 bases, in that order; junction bases with no gene match: 5. Separately, the same data were catalogued under a study of T cells of mothers and their children.

The chain joins TRBV5-1 to TRBJ2-1, with TRBD1 identical over 7 bases. The clonotype was recovered from a middle-aged woman in good health. Sample: blood. The CDR3 reads CASSSSGTAYNEQFF. Written as DNA, the CDR3 is TGCGCCAGCAGCTCCTCCGGGACAGCCTACAATGAGCAGTTCTTC.